This TCR beta chain was sequenced for a study of T cells in Graves' hyperthyroidism and ophthalmopathy. Overall study context: Peripheral blood collection took place at initial diagnosis, before any treatment.

Study-level results: Blood samples included most of the expanded thyroid clonotypes exceeding 0.001.

V lost 0 bases, J lost 1 base, and 9 bases lay in between. The V gene's germline CDR1 is MNHNY and CDR2 SVGAGI (reference sequence). The length of the CDR3 is 15 residues. Patients aged 18 to 65 had newly diagnosed hyperthyroidism of under 2 months' duration. Used for diagnoses were clinical symptoms, serum thyroxine and TRAb, thyroid ultrasound and orbital computed tomography. Amplification yielded TCR beta CDR3 regions, with RNA transcripts as the source. The TCR CDR3 first-round RT-PCR relied on the HTBI primer set. TCRdb redid the calling of the multiplex PCR reads with MiXCR, one entry per CDR3 protein. Altogether under 450,000 distinct CDR3 sequences are present, 15% to 19% being singletons, with the ten largest covering about 7.7%. Notes on this clonotype: Antigen unknown.

The receptor's source is a woman aged 18-35 years with Graves' hyperthyroidism. The chain uses TRBV6-6 and TRBJ1-1; maybe TRBD1 (6 bases). The sample comprised blood. This CDR3 is CASSYSGRGNTEAFF. CDR3 bases: TGTGCCAGCAGTTACTCCGGCAGGGGGAACACTGAAGCTTTCTTT.